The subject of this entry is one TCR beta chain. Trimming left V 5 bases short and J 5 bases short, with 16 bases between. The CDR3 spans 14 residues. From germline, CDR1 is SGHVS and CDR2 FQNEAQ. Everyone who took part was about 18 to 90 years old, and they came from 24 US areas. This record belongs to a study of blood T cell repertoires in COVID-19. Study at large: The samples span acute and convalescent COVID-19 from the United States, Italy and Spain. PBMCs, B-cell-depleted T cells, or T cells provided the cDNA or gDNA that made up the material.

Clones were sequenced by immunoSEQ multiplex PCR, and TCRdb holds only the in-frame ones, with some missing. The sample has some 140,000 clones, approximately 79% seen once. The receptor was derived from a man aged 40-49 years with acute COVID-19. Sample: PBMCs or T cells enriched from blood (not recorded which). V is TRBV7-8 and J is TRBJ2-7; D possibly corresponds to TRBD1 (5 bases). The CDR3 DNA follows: TGTGCCAGCAGCCGCAGACAGCCTTCGGACGAGCAGTACTTC. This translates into CASSRRQPSDEQYF.